The clone carrying this T cell receptor (beta chain) came up a few times. The antigen is unknown. The sample comes from a study of human T cells and chemical hapten exposure. Study-level information: Patch tests applied 0.01% DPC to the upper back, read at 6 days. Patients, mostly women, had alopecia areata, alopecia totalis or alopecia universalis.

Germline CDR1 and CDR2: ENHRY and SYGVKD. V was trimmed by 0 bases and J by 0 bases, leaving 9 bases between them. This CDR3 is built from 16 residues. Time point denoted: pre-sensitization, week 0. This sample's treatment: therapeutic diphenylcyclopropenone sensitization with weekly scalp DPC. Study results and limitations: TCRs exceeding 1 in 1000 frequency stayed unchanged with DPC sensitization.

In the library, unique molecular identifiers were attached to individual cDNA molecules. TCRdb ran MiXCR on the RACE reads and lists one entry per CDR3 protein. The sample holds about 300,000 distinct CDR3 sequences, about 5.4% seen once. Specimen: whole blood, collected in connection with sensitization to the hapten diphenylcyclopropenone (DPC). The chain uses TRBV10-3 and TRBJ2-1; D is unclear. The TCR originated in a woman aged 18-35 years with alopecia areata. Some clones in this sample may be carry-over from other donors' samples. The CDR3 loop reads CAISESTRNSYNEQFF. The CDR3 nucleotides are TGTGCCATCAGTGAGTCGACCCGAAACTCCTACAATGAGCAGTTCTTC.